This passage covers 32 T cell receptor beta chains from one sample sequenced in a study of Ad26.COV2.S vaccination and SARS-CoV-2 variants. TCRdb keeps only in-frame clones here, not all; method: immunoSEQ multiplex PCR. The sample shows 360,000 or so clones, approximately 91% of them seen only once. The treatment is: 15 to 20 received Ad26.COV2.S at low or high dose, single or two shots; several received placebo; per-sample allocation not given. Each sample was drawn 63 days after the first injection (of vaccine or placebo). This specimen consisted of peripheral blood, obtained in a trial of Ad26.COV2.S vaccine versus placebo. These receptors came from a person aged 18 to 59 who received the Ad26.COV2.S COVID-19 vaccine or a placebo.

V is TRBV27 and J is TRBJ1-4; 9 bases map to TRBD1. The V gene's germline CDR1 is MNHEY and CDR2 SMNVEV (reference sequence). This CDR3 spans 17 amino acids. J lost 7 bases, V lost 4 bases, and 13 bases had no gene match. CDR3 amino acids: CASSSAGTGYWIEKLFF. In DNA, the CDR3 is TGTGCCAGCAGTTCCGCCGGGACAGGGTATTGGATTGAAAAACTGTTTTTT.

The rearrangement joins TRBV6-2 or TRBV6-3 to TRBJ2-1, with 14 bases that match TRBD2. Losses at the gene ends were 5 bases for V and 7 bases for J; bases not matched to a gene: 7. Germline CDR1 and CDR2: MNHEY and SVGEGT. This CDR3 spans 16 amino acids. CDR3 DNA: TGTGCCAGCAGTCCAAATGGACTAGCGGGAGGTAATGAGCAGTTCTTC. Translation: CASSPNGLAGGNEQFF.

J is TRBJ2-3 and V is TRBV7-2, with a tentative D call TRBD1 (5 bases). CDR3 length: 14 residues. Trimming stripped 5 bases from V and 8 bases from J, with 17 bases between. Germline V gene sequence: CDR1 SGHTA, CDR2 FQGNSA. CDR3 in DNA: TGTGCCAGCAGCGAGAGTCGACCTCAGGGTACGCAGTATTTT. This sequence encodes CASSESRPQGTQYF.

The chain is built from TRBV12-3 or TRBV12-4 and TRBJ1-6; 9 positions agree with TRBD1. This CDR3 has 13 residues. The V and J ends lost 10 bases and 10 bases, in that order; junction bases with no gene match: 8. The DNA of the CDR3 is TGTGCCACCAGCGACAGGGGGGGATCACCCCTCCACTTT. Translation gives CATSDRGGSPLHF.

This chain links TRBV7-2 with TRBJ2-3; D is unclear. Germline V lookup: CDR1 SGHTA, CDR2 FQGNSA. V lost 6 bases to trimming and J lost 0 bases, with 10 bases between them. The CDR3 consists of 14 residues. CDR3 sequence (DNA): TGTGCCAGCAGGACCGATGTGAGCACAGATACGCAGTATTTT. It codes for CASRTDVSTDTQYF.

The rearrangement uses TRBV7-2 and TRBJ1-2; D perhaps matches TRBD1 (5 bases). Per germline, CDR1 SGHTA and CDR2 FQGNSA. This CDR3 has 10 residues. Trimming pared 10 bases from V and 7 bases from J, leaving 10 bases between. Here the CDR3 reads CATRARGYTF. The CDR3 DNA is TGTGCCACCAGGGCCCGTGGCTACACCTTC.

The chain recombines TRBV19 with TRBJ2-1, with 8 nucleotides matching TRBD2. Losses at the gene ends were 1 base for V and 5 bases for J; bases not matched to a gene: 4. The length of the CDR3 is 15 residues. Germline lookup yields CDR1 LNHDA and CDR2 SQIVND (reference sequence). DNA for the CDR3: TGTGCCAGTAGTATAGCAGCGGGAGTAAACAATGAGCAGTTCTTC. Its translation: CASSIAAGVNNEQFF.

This clone was found once. The chain has TRBV27 and TRBJ2-6, with a tentative D call TRBD1 (10 bases). Trimming left V 5 bases short and J 1 base short, with 21 bases between. The CDR3 covers 19 residues. Per germline, CDR1 MNHEY and CDR2 SMNVEV (reference sequence). The CDR3 is CASSPRQGAGGSGANVLTF. CDR3 nucleotide sequence: TGTGCCAGCAGTCCCCGACAGGGGGCGGGAGGGTCTGGGGCCAACGTCCTGACTTTC.

The chain has TRBV15 and TRBJ2-3; maybe TRBD2 (5 bases). Germline assignment: CDR1 LNHNV and CDR2 YYDKDF (reference sequence). V dropped 1 base and J dropped 3 bases, with 8 bases sitting between them. CDR3 length: 14 residues. CDR3: CATSRASGTDTQYF. The CDR3 nucleotides are TGTGCCACCAGCAGAGCTTCGGGAACAGATACGCAGTATTTT. The full variable domain, with the rest looked up from reference TRBV15 and TRBJ2-3, is DAMVIQNPRYQVTQFGKPVTLSCSQTLNHNVMYWYQQKSSQAPKLLFHYYDKDFNNEADTPDNFQSRRPNTSFCFLDIRSPGLGDTAMYLCATSRASGTDTQYFGPGTRLTVL.

The CDR3 nucleotides are TGTGCCAGCAGTGACCGGGACAGGGGTTCCTACGAGCAGTACTTC. The encoded protein is CASSDRDRGSYEQYF. The chain is built from TRBV6-2 or TRBV6-3 and TRBJ2-7, with 10 bases matching TRBD1. CDR3 length: 15 residues. Germline-derived CDR1 and CDR2 are MNHEY and SVGEGT. The junction had 5 bases not matched to a gene; V was cut back by 5 bases and J by 1 base.

V gene TRBV25-1 combines with J gene TRBJ2-5, with D perhaps TRBD2 (6 bases). Trimming took 2 bases from V and 2 from J, leaving 15 bases between them. The CDR3 is 16 residues long. Germline V gene data show CDR1 as MGHDK and CDR2 as SYGVNS. As DNA, the CDR3 is TGTGCCAGCAGTGAAGTGAGGAGGGTACAACAAGAGACCCAGTACTTC. Translating it yields CASSEVRRVQQETQYF.

This sequence joins TRBV29-1 and TRBJ2-7; no definite D call. Trimming took 2 bases from V and 6 from J, leaving 11 bases between them. The CDR3 has 12 residues. CDR1 SQVTM and CDR2 ANQGSEA come from the germline V gene. The CDR3 DNA reads as TGCAGCGTTGAATTCGTAGGACCCGAGCAGTACTTC. Translating gives CSVEFVGPEQYF.

The genes are TRBV11-1 and TRBJ2-1; 10 bases match TRBD2. Unmatched junction bases numbered 11, after V lost 5 bases and J lost 10 bases. Looked up from germline, CDR1 is SGHAT and CDR2 is FQDESV (reference sequence). The CDR3 length is 15 residues. The CDR3 here is CASSPRSGRVEEQFF. Here the CDR3 DNA reads TGTGCCAGCAGCCCGAGAAGCGGGAGGGTAGAGGAGCAGTTCTTC.

V usage is TRBV12-5 and J usage is TRBJ2-1; D is unclear. The germline V gene has CDR1 LGHNT and CDR2 FRNRAP. Trimming took off 1 base at V and 7 bases at J, with 8 bases between the two ends. The CDR3 loop spans 13 amino acids. This CDR3 reads CASGLETGNEQFF. The CDR3 DNA follows: TGTGCTAGTGGTTTGGAGACTGGGAATGAGCAGTTCTTC.

The chain combines TRBV4-1 with TRBJ1-1; possibly TRBD1 for D (6 bases). The V end was cut by 4 bases, the J end by 5 bases, with 17 bases between. CDR1 and CDR2 from the germline V gene are MGHRA and YSYEKL. This CDR3 region has 15 residues. CDR3 residues: CASSLEPQGRTEAFF. DNA for the CDR3: TGCGCCAGCAGCCTGGAGCCCCAGGGGAGGACTGAAGCTTTCTTT.

This chain connects TRBV28 to TRBJ2-6; possible D gene TRBD2, 6 bases. Germline lookup yields CDR1 MDHEN and CDR2 SYDVKM. Trimming left V 5 bases short and J 0 bases short, with 17 bases between. CDR3 size: 18 residues. CDR3 region: CASSRVLAGSSGANVLTF. CDR3 nucleotides: TGTGCCAGCAGTAGAGTCCTGGCGGGAAGCTCTGGGGCCAACGTCCTGACTTTC. Filled out from reference TRBV28 and TRBJ2-6, the complete variable domain reads DVKVTQSSRYLVKRTGEKVFLECVQDMDHENMFWYRQDPGLGLRLIYFSYDVKMKEKGDIPEGYSVSREKKERFSLILESASTNQTSMYLCASSRVLAGSSGANVLTFGAGSRLTVL.

This clone was seen once. V and J are TRBV7-2 and TRBJ1-6, with D tentatively TRBD1 (5 bases). The CDR3 is 14 amino acids. Germline assignment: CDR1 SGHTA and CDR2 FQGNSA. V shed 0 bases and J shed 10 bases, with 10 bases lying between them. CDR3 DNA sequence: TGTGCCAGCAGCTTAGCCAGGGAAGGCTCACCCCTCCACTTT. Translation gives CASSLAREGSPLHF. The entire variable domain, with the rest obtained from reference TRBV7-2 and TRBJ1-6, is as follows: GAGVSQSPSNKVTEKGKDVELRCDPISGHTALYWYRQSLGQGLEFLIYFQGNSAPDKSGLPSDRFSAERTGGSVSTLTIQRTQQEDSAVYLCASSLAREGSPLHFGNGTRLTVT.

This chain connects TRBV7-2 to TRBJ2-7, with D maybe TRBD1 (6 bases). V was shortened by 3 bases and J by 2 bases, with 11 bases between the two germline ends. The CDR3 covers 14 residues. CDR1 and CDR2 from the germline V gene are SGHTA and FQGNSA. CDR3 sequence: CASSFDGTPYEQYF. The DNA for the CDR3 is TGTGCCAGCAGCTTTGACGGGACACCCTACGAGCAGTACTTC.

The chain recombines TRBV15 with TRBJ2-1; D possibly matches TRBD1 or TRBD2 (7 bases each). The CDR3 consists of 16 residues. Germline V lookup: CDR1 LNHNV, CDR2 YYDKDF (reference sequence). V dropped 0 bases and J dropped 9 bases, with 18 bases sitting between them. In DNA form, the CDR3 reads TGTGCCACCAGCAGAGAGGGGACAGTCCCGGGGGGTGAGCAGTTCTTC. The encoded protein is CATSREGTVPGGEQFF.

This chain uses TRBV28 with TRBJ2-7; the match to TRBD1 covers 8 bases. Germline V gene sequence: CDR1 MDHEN, CDR2 SYDVKM. The CDR3 loop spans 18 amino acids. The V and J ends lost 3 bases and 8 bases, in that order; junction bases with no gene match: 21. CDR3 sequence: CASSFGQGGRVLPTKQYF. Here the CDR3 DNA reads TGTGCCAGCAGTTTCGGACAGGGAGGCAGGGTACTACCTACGAAGCAGTACTTC. The entire variable domain, with the rest obtained from reference TRBV28 and TRBJ2-7, is as follows: DVKVTQSSRYLVKRTGEKVFLECVQDMDHENMFWYRQDPGLGLRLIYFSYDVKMKEKGDIPEGYSVSREKKERFSLILESASTNQTSMYLCASSFGQGGRVLPTKQYFGPGTRLTVT.

The chain carries TRBV11-3 and TRBJ2-7, with 7 bases lining up with TRBD2. The CDR3 loop spans 14 amino acids. With V trimmed by 3 bases and J by 2 bases, 4 bases remained unmatched. Germline V CDR1 and CDR2: SGHNT, YENEEA. As DNA, the CDR3 is TGTGCCAGCAGCTTGGCTAGCGGAACCTACGAGCAGTACTTC. This gives the protein CASSLASGTYEQYF.

V and J are TRBV10-3 and TRBJ2-1; TRBD2 agrees at 9 bases. Per the germline V gene, CDR1 is ENHRY and CDR2 is SYGVKD. J gave up 7 bases and V 3 bases, and 10 bases lay outside the gene matches. CDR3 size: 16 residues. The CDR3 spells CAISEGGRATGNEQFF. The CDR3 DNA sequence: TGTGCCATCAGTGAAGGCGGGAGGGCCACGGGGAATGAGCAGTTCTTC.

This chain connects TRBV30 to TRBJ1-6; unclear D gene. This CDR3 comprises 13 residues. Germline CDR1 GTSNPN, CDR2 SVGIG (reference sequence). The germline V and J ends were trimmed by 1 base and 8 bases, with 9 bases remaining between them. The CDR3 here is CAWSADRDSPLHF. In DNA, the CDR3 is TGTGCCTGGAGTGCAGACCGCGATTCACCCCTCCACTTT.

The chain recombines TRBV3-1 (or the pseudogene TRBV3-2) with TRBJ2-7; tentative D call: TRBD2 (6 bases). Trimming removed 4 bases from V and 3 bases from J, with 19 bases in between. Germline-derived CDR1 and CDR2 are LGHDT and YNNKEL (reference sequence). The CDR3 is 16 residues long. CDR3 nucleotides: TGTGCCAGCAGCCCGTCCTTTTCGGGAGCCTACTACGAGCAGTACTTC. Translated, it gives CASSPSFSGAYYEQYF.

The rearrangement links TRBV30 to TRBJ2-7, with D possibly TRBD2 on 5 matching bases. The V end was cut by 1 base, the J end by 7 bases, with 8 bases between. The CDR3 is 11 amino acids. Germline CDR1 and CDR2: GTSNPN and SVGIG (reference sequence). CDR3 sequence (DNA): TGTGCCTGGAGTGGCCCGGGGGAGCAGTACTTC. This gives the protein CAWSGPGEQYF.

This clone showed up just once. This chain links TRBV11-3 with TRBJ1-1; D gene ambiguous. Trimming stripped 5 bases from V and 1 base from J, with 11 bases between. Germline CDR1 and CDR2: SGHNT and YENEEA. The CDR3 sequence is 14 residues long. The CDR3 is CASSPSSGNTEAFF. The CDR3 DNA reads TGTGCCAGCAGCCCTAGCAGTGGGAACACTGAAGCTTTCTTT.

This chain uses TRBV9 with TRBJ2-7; the match to TRBD2 covers 8 bases. J lost 3 bases, V lost 0 bases, and 5 bases had no gene match. The germline V gene encodes CDR1 SGDLS and CDR2 YYNGEE. The CDR3 has 15 amino acids. The CDR3 coding sequence is TGTGCCAGCAGCGTAGGCGATAGCGGGAACTACGAGCAGTACTTC. This codes for CASSVGDSGNYEQYF. Looking up the rest from reference TRBV9 and TRBJ2-7 gives the full variable domain: DSGVTQTPKHLITATGQRVTLRCSPRSGDLSVYWYQQSLDQGLQFLIQYYNGEERAKGNILERFSAQQFPDLHSELNLSSLELGDSALYFCASSVGDSGNYEQYFGPGTRLTVT.

The V and J genes are TRBV6-2 or TRBV6-3 and TRBJ2-7, with TRBD2 as a possible D gene (6 bases). The germline V gene encodes CDR1 MNHEY and CDR2 SVGEGT. Trimming took off 0 bases at V and 5 bases at J, with 11 bases between the two ends. The CDR3 loop spans 14 amino acids. Written as DNA, the CDR3 is TGTGCCAGCAGTTACTCGAGCAGGACTAACGAGCAGTACTTC. It translates to CASSYSSRTNEQYF.

Comment on this clone: The sample has other DNA sequences that encode this CDR3 too. The chain joins TRBV18 to TRBJ2-5, with D tentatively TRBD2 (6 bases). The CDR3 is 13 amino acids. Germline V lookup: CDR1 KGHSH, CDR2 LQKENI. V lost 3 bases to trimming and J lost 5 bases, with 10 bases between them. CDR3 sequence reads: CASSPEGSETQYF. CDR3 sequence (DNA): TGTGCCAGCTCACCGGAGGGTTCGGAGACCCAGTACTTC. Full variable domain (rest looked up from reference TRBV18 and TRBJ2-5): NAGVMQNPRHLVRRRGQEARLRCSPMKGHSHVYWYRQLPEEGLKFMVYLQKENIIDESGMPKERFSAEFPKEGPSILRIQQVVRGDSAAYFCASSPEGSETQYFGPGTRLLVL.

The genes are TRBV14 and TRBJ2-3; tentatively, D is TRBD1 (6 bases). Per germline, CDR1 SGHDN and CDR2 FVKESK. This CDR3 has 16 amino acids. The V and J ends lost 4 bases and 1 base respectively, with 15 bases between them. The CDR3 loop reads CASSPLGTGRTDTQYF. CDR3 DNA sequence: TGTGCCAGCAGCCCTTTAGGCACAGGGCGCACAGATACGCAGTATTTT.

The chain couples TRBV5-1 to TRBJ2-2, with 13 bases that match TRBD2. V lost 4 bases and J lost 4; bases outside the gene matches: 13. The CDR3 is 19 residues long. Per the germline V gene, CDR1 is SGHRS and CDR2 is YFSETQ. CDR3 loop: CASSRWTSGSSNPTGELFF. The CDR3 DNA reads TGCGCCAGCAGCCGGTGGACTAGCGGGAGCTCCAACCCCACCGGGGAGCTGTTTTTT.

V and J are TRBV6-5 and TRBJ1-3; D perhaps matches TRBD1 (6 bases). CDR1 MNHEY and CDR2 SVGAGI come from the germline V gene. The CDR3 spans 14 residues. The V gene lost 4 bases and the J gene lost 3 bases, with 10 bases spanning the gap. The CDR3 sequence: CASSSTGRGNTIYF. Written as DNA, the CDR3 is TGTGCCAGCAGTTCGACAGGTCGTGGAAACACCATATATTTT.